The present T cell receptor beta chain was sequenced within a study of CD8+ T cells in alopecia areata. Germline CDR1 reads MDHEN; CDR2 reads SYDVKM. Trimming cost V 6 bases and J 5 bases; bases outside gene matches: 12. The CDR3 length is 16 residues. Both peripheral blood and punch biopsies of lesional scalp skin were obtained from patients who had alopecia areata. The researchers isolated CD4+ and CD8+ T cells from PBMCs by sorting. Following RNA extraction, reverse transcription yielded cDNA that acted as the sequencing template. Generated by immunoSEQ multiplex PCR, the TCRdb table keeps only in-frame clones and is missing some. The table has around 29,000 clones, more than 60% seen once. This clone was counted once. What it binds is unknown. Whole-study findings and limits: Clonality in lesional scalp, especially alopecia totalis/universalis, exceeded that of normal scalp. Normal skin's resident alphabeta T cells are also sequenced in scalp samples.

V is TRBV28 and J is TRBJ2-5; 10 bases line up with TRBD2. The clonotype comes from a human donor with alopecia areata. The sample was NKG2D-low CD8+ T cells sorted from blood. The CDR3 bases are TGTGCCAGCAGCCAATCCCTAGCGGGAGTGGCTGAGACCCAGTACTTC. Protein sequence: CASSQSLAGVAETQYF.